One sample yielded the 27 T cell receptor beta chains listed below, sequenced in a study of a mutant IDH1 vaccine in newly diagnosed glioma. Profiled with immunoSEQ multiplex PCR; TCRdb holds only in-frame clones, not every one. The profile shows around 32,000 clones, roughly 75% of them singletons. Time point given: week 35, safety follow-up. It was 300 ug of mutant IDH1 20-mer peptide that made up each vaccine dose, given with topical imiquimod. No antigens are known for them. Here the sequenced sample was PBMCs, taken from a glioma patient whose treatment included an IDH1 peptide vaccine. Every receptor here comes from a man in his forties or fifties with glioma. Some clones in this sample may be carry-over from other donors' samples.

Remarks on this clone: The CDR3 ends on some other residue instead of the conserved phenylalanine or tryptophan, so this is likely a read error. The limits of the CDR3 on the DNA are not certain, so only TCRdb's listed CDR3 is given. The V gene is TRBV5-8, the J gene TRBJ2-7; the table's TRBD2 call for D was not verified on the DNA. Looked up from germline, CDR1 is SGHTS and CDR2 is YDEGEE. The CDR3 is 8 amino acids long, termini counted. The CDR3 loop reads CASSLRRR.

The chain has TRBV7-3 and TRBJ2-2, with 10 bases matching TRBD1. The CDR3 is made up of 17 amino acids. Germline CDR1 is SGHTA and CDR2 is FQGTGA. V dropped 2 bases and J dropped 6; count of bases not matched to a gene: 9. In DNA, the CDR3 is TGTGCCAGCAGCTTAGAGCTTCCGGGACAGGGGTCCGGGGAGCTGTTTTTT. Amino acids: CASSLELPGQGSGELFF.

The CDR3 nucleotides are TGTGCCAGCAGTTTGGGTGGGGCGGGGGCCTCCTACGAGCAGTACTTC. Its translation is CASSLGGAGASYEQYF. The rearrangement links TRBV6-5 to TRBJ2-7; D perhaps matches TRBD2 (7 bases). The germline V and J ends were trimmed by 4 bases and 0 bases, with 16 bases remaining between them. The germline gives CDR1 MNHEY, CDR2 SVGAGI. The CDR3 consists of 16 residues.

This chain joins TRBV6-5 and TRBJ1-2; no reliable D call. Trimming removed 6 bases from V and 2 bases from J, with 13 bases in between. The CDR3 has 14 residues. Germline V gene sequence: CDR1 MNHEY, CDR2 SVGAGI. This CDR3 is CASSPTEPNYGYTF. The CDR3 bases are TGTGCCAGCAGCCCTACGGAGCCCAACTATGGCTACACCTTC.

The rearrangement links TRBV19 to TRBJ1-2; no reliable D call. The CDR3 is 13 residues long. The germline V gene has CDR1 LNHDA and CDR2 SQIVND (reference sequence). The CDR3 here is CAISMGGDYGYTF. CDR3 DNA: TGTGCTATCTCTATGGGAGGTGACTATGGCTACACCTTC.

The chain couples TRBV5-1 to TRBJ1-1; 11 positions match TRBD1. Trimming took 5 bases from V and 3 from J; bases not matched to a gene: 3. CDR3 length: 14 amino acids. CDR1 is SGHRS and CDR2 is YFSETQ in the germline V gene. CDR3 nucleotide sequence: TGCGCCAGCAGTGGACAGGGGGCTCACACTGAAGCTTTCTTT. Residues: CASSGQGAHTEAFF.

The V and J genes are TRBV4-3 and TRBJ2-5, with D possibly TRBD2 on 7 matching bases. Germline values: CDR1 LGHNA, CDR2 YSLEER. Trimming cost V 4 bases and J 11 bases, with 20 bases left between them. This CDR3 has 14 residues. The CDR3 nucleotides are TGCGCCAGCAGCCCAACATTGGGGGGGCGAGGGCAGTACTTC. It yields the protein CASSPTLGGRGQYF.

V is TRBV6-4 and J is TRBJ1-4; 10 positions agree with TRBD1. V lost 4 bases and J lost 8; bases outside the gene matches: 4. In germline, CDR1 is MRHNA, CDR2 SNTAGT. This CDR3 contains 14 residues. The CDR3 protein is CASSVGQGNEKLFF. In DNA, the CDR3 is TGTGCCAGCAGTGTGGGACAGGGGAACGAAAAACTGTTTTTT.

The chain carries TRBV5-1 and TRBJ1-6; D is uncertain. V was cut by 7 bases and J by 5 bases, with 13 bases left in between. The CDR3 has 14 residues. Germline CDR1 SGHRS, CDR2 YFSETQ. CDR3 DNA: TGCGCCAGCGGCCCCGGGGAGGATAATTCACCCCTCCACTTT. This sequence encodes CASGPGEDNSPLHF.

The chain employs TRBV30 and TRBJ1-6; D unclear. V was clipped by 8 bases and J by 5 bases, with 13 bases between them. The germline gives CDR1 GTSNPN, CDR2 SVGIG (reference sequence). This CDR3 has 13 amino acids. The CDR3 here is CATREINNSPLHF. Here the CDR3 DNA reads TGTGCCACCCGGGAGATTAATAATTCACCCCTCCACTTT.

The chain uses TRBV7-2 and TRBJ2-3, with a tentative D call TRBD2 (5 bases). The CDR3 runs to 18 residues. Germline CDR1 is SGHTA and CDR2 is FQGNSA. V lost 0 bases, J lost 1 base, and 17 bases lay in between. The CDR3 bases are TGTGCCAGCAGCTTAGCGCGCCTAGCCACGTACGGCACAGATACGCAGTATTTT. Its translation: CASSLARLATYGTDTQYF.

The chain employs TRBV7-6 and TRBJ2-2; D not certain. V lost 5 bases and J 8 bases, leaving 6 bases between the germline ends. Germline lookup yields CDR1 SGHVS and CDR2 FNYEAQ. CDR3 size: 11 residues. The CDR3 DNA sequence: TGTGCCAGCAGCGTCTGGGGGGAGCTGTTTTTT. Its translation: CASSVWGELFF.

J is TRBJ1-1 and V is TRBV11-2, with D maybe TRBD1 (5 bases). Trimming took 7 bases from V and 1 from J, leaving 16 bases between them. Per germline, CDR1 SGHAT and CDR2 FQNNGV. CDR3 length: 15 residues. CDR3 residues: CASTILPQGNTEAFF. DNA for the CDR3: TGTGCCAGCACCATCCTCCCGCAGGGGAACACTGAAGCTTTCTTT.

V is TRBV7-2 and J is TRBJ1-3; D is perhaps TRBD1 (5 bases). Germline CDR1 is SGHTA and CDR2 is FQGNSA. V dropped 4 bases and J dropped 0 bases, with 13 bases sitting between them. The CDR3 is 16 amino acids. CDR3 in amino acids: CASSSTGTASGNTIYF. CDR3 DNA sequence: TGTGCCAGCAGCTCCACCGGGACGGCCTCTGGAAACACCATATATTTT.

The V gene is TRBV19, the J gene TRBJ2-5; maybe TRBD2 (5 bases). V lost 9 bases and J 1 base, leaving 18 bases between the germline ends. Germline CDR1 is LNHDA and CDR2 is SQIVND (reference sequence). The CDR3 spans 15 residues. CDR3 protein: CASSPEVPLQETQYF. CDR3 DNA: TGTGCCAGCTCCCCGGAGGTCCCCCTCCAAGAGACCCAGTACTTC.

The gene calls are TRBV5-5 and TRBJ2-7, with D hard to call. This CDR3 has 14 residues. Per the germline V gene, CDR1 is SGHKS and CDR2 is YYEKEE (reference sequence). Trimming left V 4 bases short and J 0 bases short, with 11 bases between. As DNA, the CDR3 is TGTGCCAGCAGCCAGACATCAGACTCCTACGAGCAGTACTTC. Translated: CASSQTSDSYEQYF.

This rearrangement joins TRBV7-2 to TRBJ2-7, with TRBD1 matching over 7 bases. The CDR3 is 15 amino acids. Trimming at V came to 4 bases and at J to 3 bases, leaving 9 bases not matched to a gene. Germline CDR1 and CDR2: SGHTA and FQGNSA. The chain's CDR3 is CASSSNGQAVYEQYF. The DNA of the CDR3 is TGTGCCAGCAGCTCGAACGGACAGGCGGTCTACGAGCAGTACTTC.

This rearrangement joins TRBV9 to TRBJ1-2; possible D gene TRBD1, 6 bases. The germline gives CDR1 SGDLS, CDR2 YYNGEE. Trimming shortened V by 5 bases and J by 5 bases, and 16 bases separated the two germline ends. This CDR3 region has 14 residues. The CDR3 protein is CASSPGGGRYGYTF. Here the CDR3 DNA reads TGTGCCAGCAGTCCCGGAGGGGGTCGATATGGCTACACCTTC.

V and J are TRBV2 and TRBJ2-3; the D call may be TRBD1 or TRBD2 (5 bases each). Trimming pared 6 bases from V and 4 bases from J, leaving 20 bases between. This CDR3 comprises 16 residues. Looked up from germline, CDR1 is SNHLY and CDR2 is FYNNEI. As DNA, the CDR3 is TGTGCCAGCAGGCTCCGGGACGGATATATCGCAGATACGCAGTATTTT. Encoded protein: CASRLRDGYIADTQYF.

This clone was seen more than once but under ten times. CDR3 region: CASSIGSVGENYGYTF. The CDR3 coding sequence is TGCGCCAGCAGCATTGGCAGTGTTGGGGAGAACTATGGCTACACCTTC. The rearrangement joins TRBV5-1 to TRBJ1-2, with unresolved D. CDR1 is SGHRS, CDR2 YFSETQ, per germline. Trimming pared 4 bases from V and 2 bases from J, leaving 18 bases between. The CDR3 runs to 16 residues. The whole variable domain, remainder taken from reference TRBV5-1 and TRBJ1-2, is KAGVTQTPRYLIKTRGQQVTLSCSPISGHRSVSWYQQTPGQGLQFLFEYFSETQRNKGNFPGRFSGRQFSNSRSEMNVSTLELGDSALYLCASSIGSVGENYGYTFGSGTRLTVV.

The chain recombines TRBV2 with TRBJ1-2, with unresolved D. The CDR3 is 13 residues long. Germline V gene sequence: CDR1 SNHLY, CDR2 FYNNEI. Trimming stripped 3 bases from V and 4 bases from J, with 9 bases between. The CDR3 sequence is CASSEGTIYGYTF. The CDR3 DNA is TGTGCCAGCAGTGAGGGCACAATCTATGGCTACACCTTC.

This clone appeared a single time. The chain is built from TRBV6-1 and TRBJ2-3; D gene ambiguous. CDR1 is MNHNS, CDR2 SASEGT, per germline. The CDR3 is made up of 14 amino acids. V lost 5 bases, J lost 0 bases, and 9 bases lay in between. The CDR3 DNA reads TGTGCCAGCAGTCCCTTTTTTAGCACAGATACGCAGTATTTT. It is translated as CASSPFFSTDTQYF.

V usage is TRBV10-3 and J usage is TRBJ2-7, with 7 positions matching TRBD1. J lost 5 bases, V lost 6 bases, and 7 bases had no gene match. Germline V CDR1 and CDR2: ENHRY, SYGVKD. The CDR3 is made up of 13 amino acids. The CDR3 region is CAIRNSTGHEQYF. CDR3 nucleotides: TGTGCCATCAGGAATTCGACAGGGCACGAGCAGTACTTC.

The chain employs TRBV7-8 and TRBJ2-3; TRBD2 matches at 8 bases. Losses at the gene ends were 5 bases for V and 3 bases for J; bases not matched to a gene: 10. Germline V gene lookup returns CDR1 SGHVS and CDR2 FQNEAQ. This CDR3 is built from 16 residues. Here the CDR3 reads CASSPRGSGVTDTQYF. In DNA form, the CDR3 reads TGTGCCAGCAGCCCCCGGGGTAGCGGGGTGACAGATACGCAGTATTTT.

V usage is TRBV5-1 and J usage is TRBJ2-1; 8 bases agree with TRBD2. CDR1 and CDR2 from the germline V gene are SGHRS and YFSETQ. J gave up 8 bases and V 2 bases, and 6 bases lay outside the gene matches. This CDR3 has 14 residues. CDR3 region: CASSFTGGGDEQFF. DNA of the CDR3: TGCGCCAGCAGCTTTACGGGGGGGGGCGATGAGCAGTTCTTC.

The chain has TRBV29-1 and TRBJ1-2, with a weak D call TRBD1 (6 bases). V was clipped by 7 bases and J by 3 bases, with 15 bases between them. Germline CDR1 and CDR2: SQVTM and ANQGSEA. The CDR3 is 13 amino acids. In DNA, the CDR3 is TGCAGCGCCGGAACAGGGTTCGACTATGGCTACACCTTC. This gives the protein CSAGTGFDYGYTF.

The chain uses TRBV29-1 and TRBJ2-6, with 13 bases fitting TRBD2. Germline V gene lookup returns CDR1 SQVTM and CDR2 ANQGSEA. The CDR3 spans 16 residues. Trimming at V came to 7 bases and at J to 1 base, leaving 4 bases not matched to a gene. The chain's CDR3 is CSARTSGGSGANVLTF. Here the CDR3 DNA reads TGCAGCGCTAGGACTAGCGGGGGTTCTGGGGCCAACGTCCTGACTTTC.